This T cell receptor beta chain was identified during a study of post-analysis software for immune sequencing data. Concerning this clonotype: What it binds is unknown. One end of the junction does not line up with germline, which may come from a read error.

This CDR3 contains 15 residues. Prepared libraries of TCR beta cDNA carried unique molecular identifiers. MiXCR, run by TCRdb on the PCR reads, gives a single entry per CDR3 protein. This sample has some 260,000 distinct CDR3 sequences; 35% to 40% occur once, and the top ten carry around 5.2%. Whole-study findings and limits: Roughly five TRBV segments were significantly more frequent in patients than in controls. TRBV5-6, TRBV5-1 and TRBV20-1 were among these segments.

The chain uses TRBV12-3 or TRBV12-4 and TRBJ1-5; tentatively, D is TRBD1 (6 bases). The sequenced sample was blood. The clonotype comes from a girl aged 10 to 17 with multiple sclerosis. CDR3 protein: CASSLPGDRNRPQHF. The DNA for the CDR3 is TGTGCCAGCAGTTTACCGGGCGACAGGAATCGGCCCCAGCATTTT.